This TCR beta chain was observed in a study of technical replicates of blood from a handful of donors. The V gene end was trimmed by 6 bases and the J gene end by 5 bases; junction bases not matched to a gene: 2. This CDR3 has 13 residues. Per the germline V gene, CDR1 is SNHLY and CDR2 is FYNNEI. The repertoire was sequenced with immunoSEQ multiplex PCR; TCRdb's copy has only in-frame clones and lacks some. The sample lists around 97,000 clones; roughly 95% were seen once. The chain joins TRBV2 to TRBJ2-1, with TRBD1 identical over 9 bases. This TCR came from a human donor in good health. Sequences were obtained from T cells isolated from PBMCs. CDR3 DNA sequence: TGTGCCAGCAGCGGGACAGGGCACAATGAGCAGTTCTTC. Translation: CASSGTGHNEQFF.